Listed below are T cell receptor beta chains from one sample, sequenced in a study of blood T cell repertoires in COVID-19. Method: immunoSEQ multiplex PCR; TCRdb's copy keeps in-frame clones and lacks some. Seen here are over 250,000 clones, nearly 90% observed once, and the top ten hold around 1.9%. The sample comprised PBMCs or T cells enriched from blood (not recorded which). Receptors originate from a woman aged 60 to 75 who had recovered from COVID-19. Each CDR3 is given with its conserved first and last residue. The D gene is left open where the match is weak. Size is stated for part of the rows, as once, few or many counts, or as a class when the clone is expanded.

NA	TRBV10-3	NA	TRBJ2-5	TGTGCCATCAGTGAGTCCGAAGAGACCCAGTACTTC	CAISESEETQYF
NA	TRBV6-2/TRBV6-3	once	TRBJ1-1	TGTGCCAGCAGTCTTTCCGTGAACACTGAAGCTTTCTTT	CASSLSVNTEAFF
TRBD1	TRBV5-5	NA	TRBJ2-1	TGTGCCAGCAGCTCAGGGGACAGAATCGGGTTCTTC	CASSSGDRIGFF
NA	TRBV3-1/TRBV3-2	NA	TRBJ1-4	TGTGCCAGCAGCCTATGGACACAATCTAATGAAAAACTGTTTTTT	CASSLWTQSNEKLFF
NA	TRBV5-6	once	TRBJ1-1	TGTGCCAGCAGCCGGAAGAATCAGGACACTGAAGCTTTCTTT	CASSRKNQDTEAFF
NA	TRBV19	NA	TRBJ1-5	TGTGCCAGTAGCGACAGGCGAGATCAGCCCCAGCATTTT	CASSDRRDQPQHF
TRBD1	TRBV30	NA	TRBJ1-4	TGTGCCTGGAGTCCACACAGGGGACGGGGTGAAAAACTGTTTTTT	CAWSPHRGRGEKLFF
NA	TRBV6-4	NA	TRBJ2-7	TGTGCCAGCAGTGTAGAGGAGGGGCCAAATTACGAGCAGTACTTC	CASSVEEGPNYEQYF
NA	TRBV20-1	NA	TRBJ1-3	TGCAGTGCTAGTTACTCAGGAGGAGGAAACACCATATATTTT	CSASYSGGGNTIYF
NA	TRBV7-2	NA	TRBJ2-6	TGTGCCAGCAGTTGGACCGGGACACCGTTTGGGGCCAACGTCCTGACTTTC	CASSWTGTPFGANVLTF
NA	TRBV7-8	NA	TRBJ1-5	TGTGCCAGCAGCTACGACAGAAATAGCAATCAGCCCCAGCATTTT	CASSYDRNSNQPQHF
TRBD2	TRBV12-3/TRBV12-4	NA	TRBJ2-7	TGTGCCAGCTCATTAGCGGGGTCCTACGAGCAGTACTTC	CASSLAGSYEQYF
NA	TRBV5-1	NA	TRBJ1-1	TGCGCCAGCAGCTTGACCAGTACAGGATCCGCTGAAGCTTTCTTT	CASSLTSTGSAEAFF
TRBD2	TRBV25-1	NA	TRBJ2-7	TGTGCCAGCAGTGCCGGACTAGCGGGAGGTGGCGAGCAGTACTTC	CASSAGLAGGGEQYF
NA	TRBV11-2	few	TRBJ1-1	TGTGCCAGCAGCTTAGTTGTGGGCGTGACTGAAGCTTTCTTT	CASSLVVGVTEAFF
NA	TRBV19	NA	TRBJ1-2	TGTGCCAGTACCCCGACAGTTAACTATGGCTACACCTTC	CASTPTVNYGYTF
NA	TRBV4-1	NA	TRBJ1-3	TGCGCCAGCAGCCAGGTCTCAGAAAACACCATATATTTT	CASSQVSENTIYF
TRBD1	TRBV7-9	NA	TRBJ1-3	TGTGCCAGCAGTCCACAGGGGGACACCATATATTTT	CASSPQGDTIYF
NA	TRBV6-5	NA	TRBJ1-3	TGTGCCAGCAGACCTCAGGGGTTGTCTGGAAACACCATATATTTT	CASRPQGLSGNTIYF
NA	TRBV5-1	NA	TRBJ1-3	TGCGCCAGCAGCCGGCTAGGGGTCTCCTCTGGAAACACCATATATTTT	CASSRLGVSSGNTIYF
TRBD1	TRBV3-1/TRBV3-2	NA	TRBJ1-2	TGTGCCAGCAGCCTAAGCGGACAGGGCTCCTATGGCTACACCTTC	CASSLSGQGSYGYTF
NA	TRBV28	NA	TRBJ1-2	TGTGCCAGCAGTTCAAATAACTATGGCTACACCTTC	CASSSNNYGYTF
TRBD1	TRBV4-2	once	TRBJ1-1	TGTGCCAGCAGCCAAGATAAGGGGGACAGGGTATTCACTGAAGCTTTCTTT	CASSQDKGDRVFTEAFF
TRBD2	TRBV3-1/TRBV3-2	NA	TRBJ2-3	TGTGCCAGCAGCCAGCAACTAGCGGGAGGGCGGGATACGCAGTATTTT	CASSQQLAGGRDTQYF
NA	TRBV5-5	NA	TRBJ1-2	TGTGCCAGCAGCCTTCTGACGGGAGACTATGGCTACACCTTC	CASSLLTGDYGYTF
NA	TRBV3-1/TRBV3-2	NA	TRBJ1-2	TGTGCCAGCAGCCAGAATGGAGAGGACTATGGCTACACCTTC	CASSQNGEDYGYTF
TRBD1	TRBV4-2	NA	TRBJ2-7	TGTGCCAGCAGCCCGAGGACAGGCCCAACTTCCTACGAGCAGTACTTC	CASSPRTGPTSYEQYF
NA	TRBV5-1	NA	TRBJ1-1	TGCGCCAGCAGCTTGGCCAGTGGGGCAGGGGACACTGAAGCTTTCTTT	CASSLASGAGDTEAFF
TRBD2	TRBV28	NA	TRBJ2-3	TGTGCCAGCCAGACTAGCGAGAGCCGAGCAGGTACGCAGTATTTT	CASQTSESRAGTQYF
NA	TRBV10-3	once	TRBJ1-6	TGTGCCATCAGTGAGATTTTAGGAGGGAGTGGTAGCTCCTATAATTCACCCCTCCACTTT	CAISEILGGSGSSYNSPLHF
TRBD1	TRBV27	few	TRBJ1-2	TGTGCCAGCAGGGAACTGGGCAGGGGGCCCCCCCAGGGCTACACCTTC	CASRELGRGPPQGYTF
NA	TRBV21-1	NA	TRBJ1-2	TGTGCCAGCAGCAAAGAGGGGACAGGATCCTATGGCTACACCTTC	CASSKEGTGSYGYTF
NA	TRBV28	once	TRBJ2-6	TGTGCCAGCAGGCCCAGGTCTGGGGCCAACGTCCTGACTTTC	CASRPRSGANVLTF
TRBD1	TRBV5-1	NA	TRBJ2-7	TGCGCCAGCAGCAAGGGTGGCAGGGGGATCTCCTACGAGCAGTACTTC	CASSKGGRGISYEQYF
TRBD1	TRBV2	NA	TRBJ2-7	TGTGCCAGCAGAGTCGACAGGGCGGGCAGGCGCGAGCAGTACTTC	CASRVDRAGRREQYF
NA	TRBV19	few	TRBJ1-2	TGTGCCAGTAGTCCACAGGGCCCCTATGGCTACACCTTC	CASSPQGPYGYTF
NA	TRBV3-1/TRBV3-2	NA	TRBJ2-7	TGTGCCAGCAGCCAAGGCCCGGGGGACTCCTACGAGCAGTACTTC	CASSQGPGDSYEQYF
NA	TRBV27	NA	TRBJ2-2	TGTGCCAGCAGTCCCTATCTGCGCGGGGAGCTGTTTTTT	CASSPYLRGELFF
NA	TRBV27	once	TRBJ2-5	TGTGCCAGCAGTTTGCATCGGAGGGTGGAGACCCAGTACTTC	CASSLHRRVETQYF
TRBD2	TRBV5-1	NA	TRBJ2-2	TGCGCCAGCAGCTGGGGACTAGCGGATCACACCGGGGAGCTGTTTTTT	CASSWGLADHTGELFF
NA	TRBV10-3	NA	TRBJ1-2	TGTGCCATCAGTGAGTCTGCTACCTCCTATGGCTACACCTTC	CAISESATSYGYTF
TRBD2	TRBV7-9	NA	TRBJ2-7	TGTGCCAGCAGCAACGGACTAGCGGGAGGGCCTGACGAGCAGTACTTC	CASSNGLAGGPDEQYF
NA	TRBV5-5	NA	TRBJ2-7	TGTGCCAGCAGCTTGACGGACAGCCCCTACGAGCAGTACTTC	CASSLTDSPYEQYF